What follows is one T cell receptor (beta chain) and its context. Its antigen specificity is not known. Base qualities are missing; no much larger clone stands one base away. In the prospective study, participants were about 18 to 100 years old, resided in about two dozen geographic areas of the United States, and were enrolled through a virtual design. Cohort assignment in the prospective study relied on participant-reported clinical history from a screening survey and a study questionnaire. In the prospective study, mobile phlebotomists collected whole blood, serum and a nasopharyngeal or oropharyngeal swab from each participant. Prospective study participants could optionally give additional blood draws and questionnaires over an approximately two-month period. Prospective study blood samples were shipped either frozen or at room temperature before DNA extraction. The immunoSEQ Assay, a bias-controlled multiplex PCR, was used to amplify TCRbeta CDR3 regions from genomic DNA. The original methods were these. The number of nucleated cells in each sample was estimated by amplification of reference gene primers within the assay. To quantify the absolute abundance of each unique TCRbeta CDR3 rearrangement, sequence reads were collapsed and filtered. Productive Simpson clonality was computed per sample as the square root of Simpson's diversity index over productive rearrangements. In TCRdb, the immuneACCESS table is reduced to in-frame sequences with V and J assigned. These tables do not hold every clone; where another copy was compared, an unresolved V gene accounts for under half, and the others remain unexplained. For V, J and clone size, that table is used; D and trimming come from the DNA. The sample has around 240,000 clones on record, about 89% of them singletons. In total, the top ten clones hold approximately 1.3% of the sample.

The sample belongs to a study of blood T cell repertoires in COVID-19 (dated by TCRdb to the early 2020s). Concerning the study at large: The collaborator samples originated in the United States, Italy and Spain and spanned the acute and convalescent phases of COVID-19. The sample metadata nearly always contained a de-identified subject ID, COVID-19 status, age in years and sex. Where available, HLA class I and class II types were taken from metadata supplied by the sample provider and were not determined by assay-based typing. The prospective study material was composed of cDNA or gDNA derived from T cells, B-cell-depleted T cells, or PBMCs. Subjects who had been exposed to COVID-19, were actively infected with it, or had recovered from it provided the deeply sampled blood TCRbeta repertoires that made up the dataset. The repertoires were released in a freely available public database intended as a resource for research on the immune response to SARS-CoV-2. The samples were drawn from two sources: the first 160 participants of the ongoing ImmuneRACE study, and 1,200 or so subjects contributed by 6 global collaborators. Overall study outcomes, separate from this receptor: How much clinical and demographic metadata was included differed by source and by participant, and the metadata was provided uncurated.

The germline V gene (reference sequence) sets CDR1 to PRHDT and CDR2 to FYEKMQ. The CDR3 runs 16 amino acids, cysteine and phenylalanine included. Only the CDR3 part of the read is kept: 48 bases, read in frame from the first base. V loses 5 bases, J loses 4 bases, and the germline ends lie 19 bases apart. The receptor was isolated from a human donor in a cohort exposed to, infected with or recovered from COVID-19 (not recorded which). The donor label of this sample is uncertain. The chain joins TRBV13 to TRBJ2-3; perhaps TRBD2 is the D gene, with 7 bases matching. Sequenced input: PBMCs or T cells enriched from blood (not recorded which). The nucleotides read TGTGCCAGCAGCCCCGGCGGCGGGGGCACCGCAGATACGCAGTATTTT. It codes for CASSPGGGGTADTQYF.